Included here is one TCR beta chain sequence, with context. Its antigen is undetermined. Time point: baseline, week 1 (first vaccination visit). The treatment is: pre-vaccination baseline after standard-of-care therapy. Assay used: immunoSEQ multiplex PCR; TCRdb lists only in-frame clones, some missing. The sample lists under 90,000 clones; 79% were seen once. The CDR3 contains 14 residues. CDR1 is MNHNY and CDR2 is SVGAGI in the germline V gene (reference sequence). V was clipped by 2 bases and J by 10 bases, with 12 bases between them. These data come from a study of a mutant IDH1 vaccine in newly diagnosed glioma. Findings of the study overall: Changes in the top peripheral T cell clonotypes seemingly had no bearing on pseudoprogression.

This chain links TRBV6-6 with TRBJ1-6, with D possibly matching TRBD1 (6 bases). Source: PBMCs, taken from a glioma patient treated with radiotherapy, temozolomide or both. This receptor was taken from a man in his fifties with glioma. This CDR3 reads CASSYPEGESPLHF. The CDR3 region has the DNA TGTGCCAGCAGTTACCCCGAGGGGGAATCACCCCTCCACTTT.